Given below is one T cell receptor (beta chain) in context. TCRdb reanalysed the 5' RACE reads using MiXCR and keeps one entry per CDR3 protein. The sample has about 260,000 distinct CDR3 sequences; 7% are singletons. The data belong to a study of identical twins. V shed 6 bases and J 3 bases; nucleotides not matched to a gene: 4. Germline V gene sequence: CDR1 MNHNS, CDR2 SASEGT. The CDR3 is made up of 15 amino acids. Another study also made use of these data, one on yellow fever vaccine responses in identical twins.

Sequenced material: memory (CD45RO+) T cells sorted from blood. This receptor was taken from a woman aged 18-30 years in good health. The V and J genes are TRBV6-1 and TRBJ2-5, with 13 bases identical to TRBD2. CDR3 DNA sequence: TGTGCCAGCAGACCGACTAGCGGGGGGAAAGAGACCCAGTACTTC. Translating gives CASRPTSGGKETQYF.